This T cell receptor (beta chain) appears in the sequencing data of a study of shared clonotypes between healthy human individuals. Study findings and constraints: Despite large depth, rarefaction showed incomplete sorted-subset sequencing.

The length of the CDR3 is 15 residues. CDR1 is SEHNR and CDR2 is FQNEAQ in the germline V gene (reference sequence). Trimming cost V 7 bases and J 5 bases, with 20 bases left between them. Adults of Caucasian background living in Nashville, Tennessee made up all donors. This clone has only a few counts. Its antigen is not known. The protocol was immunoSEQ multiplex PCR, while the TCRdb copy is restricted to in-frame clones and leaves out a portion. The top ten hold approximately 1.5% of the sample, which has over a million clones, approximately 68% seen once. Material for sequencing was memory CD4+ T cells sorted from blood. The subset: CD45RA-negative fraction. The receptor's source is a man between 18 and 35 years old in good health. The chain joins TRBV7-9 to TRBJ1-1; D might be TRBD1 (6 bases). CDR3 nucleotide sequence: TGTGCCAGCAACAAACCTAGGGGGGGTATTACTGAAGCTTTCTTT. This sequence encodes CASNKPRGGITEAFF.